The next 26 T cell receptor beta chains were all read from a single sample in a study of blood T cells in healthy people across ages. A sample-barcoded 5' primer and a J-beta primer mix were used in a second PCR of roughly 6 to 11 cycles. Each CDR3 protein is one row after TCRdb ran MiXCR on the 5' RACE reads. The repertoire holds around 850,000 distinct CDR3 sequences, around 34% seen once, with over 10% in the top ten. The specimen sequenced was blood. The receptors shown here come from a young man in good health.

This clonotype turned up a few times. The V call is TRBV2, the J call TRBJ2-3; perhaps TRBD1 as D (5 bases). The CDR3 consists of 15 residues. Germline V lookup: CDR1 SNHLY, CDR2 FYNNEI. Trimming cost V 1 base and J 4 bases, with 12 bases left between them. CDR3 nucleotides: TGTGCCAGCAGTGAAGAGGGGATGGACGCAGATACGCAGTATTTT. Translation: CASSEEGMDADTQYF.

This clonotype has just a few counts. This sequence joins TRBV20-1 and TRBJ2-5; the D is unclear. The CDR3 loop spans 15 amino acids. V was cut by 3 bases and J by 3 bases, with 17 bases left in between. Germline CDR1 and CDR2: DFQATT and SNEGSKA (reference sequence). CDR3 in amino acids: CSASLPGDRKETQYF. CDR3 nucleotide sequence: TGCAGTGCTAGTCTGCCGGGCGATCGGAAAGAGACCCAGTACTTC.

CDR3 DNA sequence: TGCAGCGTTGGTGATGGCTTTGGCGGCTACACCTTC. This translates into CSVGDGFGGYTF. V gene TRBV29-1 combines with J gene TRBJ1-2; D gene ambiguous. V was cut by 4 bases and J by 8 bases, with 14 bases left in between. The CDR3 contains 12 residues. The V gene's germline CDR1 is SQVTM and CDR2 ANQGSEA.

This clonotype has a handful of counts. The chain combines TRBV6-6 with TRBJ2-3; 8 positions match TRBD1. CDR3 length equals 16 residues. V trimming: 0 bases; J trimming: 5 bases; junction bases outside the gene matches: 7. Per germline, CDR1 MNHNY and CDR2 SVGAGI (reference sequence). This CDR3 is CASSYSGRGQLDTQYF. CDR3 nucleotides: TGTGCCAGCAGTTACTCGGGCAGGGGGCAACTAGATACGCAGTATTTT.

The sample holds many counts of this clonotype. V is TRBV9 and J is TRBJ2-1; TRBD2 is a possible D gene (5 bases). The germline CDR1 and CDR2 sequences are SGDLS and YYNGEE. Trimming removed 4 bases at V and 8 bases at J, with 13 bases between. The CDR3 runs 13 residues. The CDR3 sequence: CASSPGLRDEQFF. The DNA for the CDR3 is TGTGCCAGCAGCCCCGGACTGAGGGATGAGCAGTTCTTC. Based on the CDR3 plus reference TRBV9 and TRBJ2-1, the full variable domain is DSGVTQTPKHLITATGQRVTLRCSPRSGDLSVYWYQQSLDQGLQFLIQYYNGEERAKGNILERFSAQQFPDLHSELNLSSLELGDSALYFCASSPGLRDEQFFGPGTRLTVL.

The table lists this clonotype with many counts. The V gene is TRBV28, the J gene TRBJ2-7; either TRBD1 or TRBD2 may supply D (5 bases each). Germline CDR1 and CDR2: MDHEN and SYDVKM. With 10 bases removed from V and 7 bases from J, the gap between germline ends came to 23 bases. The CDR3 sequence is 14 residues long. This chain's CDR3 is CATSRGLAALEQYF. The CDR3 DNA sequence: TGTGCCACCAGCCGGGGCCTCGCTGCCTTAGAGCAGTACTTC.

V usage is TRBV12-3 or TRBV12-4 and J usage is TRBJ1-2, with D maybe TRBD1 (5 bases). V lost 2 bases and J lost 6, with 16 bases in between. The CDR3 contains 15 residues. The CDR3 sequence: CASSLRSGGSDGYTF. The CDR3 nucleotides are TGTGCCAGCAGTTTAAGGTCGGGGGGATCCGATGGCTACACCTTC.

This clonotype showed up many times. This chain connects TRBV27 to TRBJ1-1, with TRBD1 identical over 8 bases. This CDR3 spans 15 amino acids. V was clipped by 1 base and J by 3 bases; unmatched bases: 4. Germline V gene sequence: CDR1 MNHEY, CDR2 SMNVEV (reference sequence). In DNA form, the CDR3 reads TGTGCCAGCAGTTTATACAAGACAGGGGACACTGAAGCTTTCTTT. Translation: CASSLYKTGDTEAFF.

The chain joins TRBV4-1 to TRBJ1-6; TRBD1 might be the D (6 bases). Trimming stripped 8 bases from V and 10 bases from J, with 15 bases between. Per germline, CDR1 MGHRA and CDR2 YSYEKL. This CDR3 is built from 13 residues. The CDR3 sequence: CASRTQGSSPLHF. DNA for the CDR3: TGCGCCAGCCGGACACAGGGATCCTCACCCCTCCACTTT.

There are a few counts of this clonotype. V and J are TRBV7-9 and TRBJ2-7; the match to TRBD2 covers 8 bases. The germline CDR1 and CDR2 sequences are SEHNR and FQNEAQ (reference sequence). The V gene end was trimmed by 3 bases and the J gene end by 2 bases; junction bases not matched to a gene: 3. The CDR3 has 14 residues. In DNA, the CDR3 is TGTGCCAGCAGCTTCCAGCGGGGGCCCTACGAGCAGTACTTC. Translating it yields CASSFQRGPYEQYF.

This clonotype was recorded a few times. CDR3 sequence reads: CSVETGAVYGYTF. DNA for the CDR3: TGCAGCGTGGAAACAGGGGCTGTCTATGGCTACACCTTC. The rearrangement links TRBV29-1 to TRBJ1-2, with TRBD1 matching 7 bases. The germline V gene has CDR1 SQVTM and CDR2 ANQGSEA. The CDR3 extends over 13 amino acids. Trimming removed 6 bases from V and 4 bases from J; junction bases left unmatched: 8.

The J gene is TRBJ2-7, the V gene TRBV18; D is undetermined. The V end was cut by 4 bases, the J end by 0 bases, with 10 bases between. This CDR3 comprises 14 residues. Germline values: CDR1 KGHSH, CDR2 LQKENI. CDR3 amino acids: CASSLPRTSYEQYF. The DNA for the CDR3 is TGTGCCAGCTCACTACCCCGAACCTCCTACGAGCAGTACTTC.

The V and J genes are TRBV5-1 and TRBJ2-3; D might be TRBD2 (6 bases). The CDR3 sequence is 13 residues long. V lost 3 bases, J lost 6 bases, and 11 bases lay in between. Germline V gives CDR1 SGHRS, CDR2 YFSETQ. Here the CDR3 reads CASSWDSRDTQYF. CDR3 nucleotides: TGCGCCAGCAGCTGGGACTCCCGGGATACGCAGTATTTT. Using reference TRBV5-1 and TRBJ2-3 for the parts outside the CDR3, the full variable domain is KAGVTQTPRYLIKTRGQQVTLSCSPISGHRSVSWYQQTPGQGLQFLFEYFSETQRNKGNFPGRFSGRQFSNSRSEMNVSTLELGDSALYLCASSWDSRDTQYFGPGTRLTVL.

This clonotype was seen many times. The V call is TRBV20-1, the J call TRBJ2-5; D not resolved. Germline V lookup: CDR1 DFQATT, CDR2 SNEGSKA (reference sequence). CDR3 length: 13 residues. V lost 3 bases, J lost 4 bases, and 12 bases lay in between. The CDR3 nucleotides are TGCAGTGCTAGTACTCGGGCAGTAGAGACCCAGTACTTC. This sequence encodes CSASTRAVETQYF.

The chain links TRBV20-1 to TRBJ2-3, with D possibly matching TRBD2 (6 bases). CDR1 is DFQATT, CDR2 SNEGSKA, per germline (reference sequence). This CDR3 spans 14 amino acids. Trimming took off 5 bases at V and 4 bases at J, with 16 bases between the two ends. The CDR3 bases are TGCAGTGCTCCGGGAGACGATGTGGCAGATACGCAGTATTTT. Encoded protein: CSAPGDDVADTQYF.

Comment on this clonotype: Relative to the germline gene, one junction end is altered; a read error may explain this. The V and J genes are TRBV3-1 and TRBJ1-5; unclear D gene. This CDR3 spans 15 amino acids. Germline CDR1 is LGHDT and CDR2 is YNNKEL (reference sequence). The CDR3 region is CANSGTKYSNQPQHF. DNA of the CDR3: TGTGCCAACAGCGGAACAAAGTATAGCAATCAGCCCCAGCATTTT. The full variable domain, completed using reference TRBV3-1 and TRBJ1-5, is DTAVSQTPKYLVTQMGNDKSIKCEQNLGHDTMYWYKQDSKKFLKIMFSYNNKELIINETVPNRFSPKSPDKAHLNLHINSLELGDSAVYFCANSGTKYSNQPQHFGDGTRLSIL.

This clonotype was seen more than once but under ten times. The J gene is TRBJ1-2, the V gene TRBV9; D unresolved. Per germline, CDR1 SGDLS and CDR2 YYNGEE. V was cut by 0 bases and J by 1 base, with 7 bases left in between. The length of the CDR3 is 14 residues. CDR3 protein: CASSVAGNNYGYTF. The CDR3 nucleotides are TGTGCCAGCAGCGTAGCTGGTAATAACTATGGCTACACCTTC.

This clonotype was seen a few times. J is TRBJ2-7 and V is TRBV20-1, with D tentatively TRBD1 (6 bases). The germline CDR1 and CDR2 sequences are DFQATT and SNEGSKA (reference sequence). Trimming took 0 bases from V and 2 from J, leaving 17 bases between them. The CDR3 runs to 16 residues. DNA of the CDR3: TGCAGTGCTAGAGACCTAGGACAGTCATCCCCCTACGAGCAGTACTTC. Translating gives CSARDLGQSSPYEQYF.

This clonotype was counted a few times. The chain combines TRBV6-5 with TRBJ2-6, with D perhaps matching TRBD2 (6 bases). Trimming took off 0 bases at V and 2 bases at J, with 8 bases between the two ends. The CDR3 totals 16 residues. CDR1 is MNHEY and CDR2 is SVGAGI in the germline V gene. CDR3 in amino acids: CASSYSAGTGANVLTF. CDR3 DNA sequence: TGTGCCAGCAGTTACTCAGCGGGCACTGGGGCCAACGTCCTGACTTTC.

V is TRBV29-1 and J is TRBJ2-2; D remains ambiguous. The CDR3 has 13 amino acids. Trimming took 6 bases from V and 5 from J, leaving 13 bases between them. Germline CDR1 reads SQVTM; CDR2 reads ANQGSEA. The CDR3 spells CSVRAPRTGELFF. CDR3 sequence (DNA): TGCAGCGTCCGGGCACCTAGAACCGGGGAGCTGTTTTTT.

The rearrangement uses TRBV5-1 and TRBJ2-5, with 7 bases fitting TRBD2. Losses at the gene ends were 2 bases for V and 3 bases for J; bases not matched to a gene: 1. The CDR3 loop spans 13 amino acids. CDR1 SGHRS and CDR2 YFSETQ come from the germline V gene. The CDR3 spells CASSFSGEETQYF. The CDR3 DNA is TGCGCCAGCAGCTTCAGCGGGGAAGAGACCCAGTACTTC.

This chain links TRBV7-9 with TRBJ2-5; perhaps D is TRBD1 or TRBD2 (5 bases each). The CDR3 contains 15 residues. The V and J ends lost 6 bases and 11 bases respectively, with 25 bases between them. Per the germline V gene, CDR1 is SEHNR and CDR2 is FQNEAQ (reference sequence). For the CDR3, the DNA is TGTGCCAGCAGTGTCCGGGTGTGGGGGTTCGATGAGCAGTACTTC. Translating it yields CASSVRVWGFDEQYF.

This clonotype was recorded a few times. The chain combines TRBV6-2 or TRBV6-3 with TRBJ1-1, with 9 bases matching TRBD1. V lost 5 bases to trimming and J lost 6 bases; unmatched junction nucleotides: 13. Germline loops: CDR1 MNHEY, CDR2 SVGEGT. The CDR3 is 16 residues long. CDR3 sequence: CASSTQGAGIHSEAFF. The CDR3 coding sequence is TGTGCCAGCAGTACACAGGGGGCCGGAATCCACTCTGAAGCTTTCTTT.

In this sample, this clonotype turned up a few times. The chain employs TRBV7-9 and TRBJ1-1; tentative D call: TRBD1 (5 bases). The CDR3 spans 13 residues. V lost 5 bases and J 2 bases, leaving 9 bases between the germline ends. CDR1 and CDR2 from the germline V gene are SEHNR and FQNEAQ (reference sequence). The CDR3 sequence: CASSATDNTEAFF. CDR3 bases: TGTGCCAGCAGCGCGACAGACAACACTGAAGCTTTCTTT.

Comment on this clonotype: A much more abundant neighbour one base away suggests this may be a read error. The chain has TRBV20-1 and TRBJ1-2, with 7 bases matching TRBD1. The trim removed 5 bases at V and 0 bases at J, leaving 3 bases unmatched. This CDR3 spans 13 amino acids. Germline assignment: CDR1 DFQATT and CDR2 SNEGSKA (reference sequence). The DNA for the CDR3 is TGCAGTGCTTGGGACAGTACTAACTATGGCTACACCTTC. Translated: CSAWDSTNYGYTF.

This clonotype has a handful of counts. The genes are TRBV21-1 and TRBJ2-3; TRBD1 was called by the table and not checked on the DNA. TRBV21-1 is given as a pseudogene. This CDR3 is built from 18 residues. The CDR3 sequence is CASNSKGLSGWSTDTQYF. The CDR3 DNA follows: TGTGCCAGCAACTCTAAGGGTCTGTCAGGATGGTCCACAGATACGCAGTATTTT.